The 14 T cell receptor beta chains reported below all come from one sample, sequenced in a study of T-cell memory formation after mild COVID-19. TCRdb independently ran MiXCR on the 5' RACE reads; one entry per CDR3 protein. The table lists a few hundred thousand distinct CDR3 sequences, over 15% of them singletons, with under 30% in the top ten. Sequenced input: PBMCs or a T cell subset sorted from them (not recorded which). All receptors come from a man between 18 and 29 years old who had mild COVID-19 (a few samples of this study predate the infection). Cell type and time point are not known.

This chain connects TRBV28 to TRBJ2-1, with 12 bases fitting TRBD1. The CDR3 runs 18 residues. Trimming took 2 bases from V and 8 from J; bases not matched to a gene: 13. Germline V gene sequence: CDR1 MDHEN, CDR2 SYDVKM. As DNA, the CDR3 is TGTGCCAGCAGTTTACCGGGACAGGGGGCGATTCGAGGAGATGAGCAGTTCTTC. It yields the protein CASSLPGQGAIRGDEQFF.

The gene calls are TRBV12-3 or TRBV12-4 and TRBJ1-3; D is unresolved. This CDR3 spans 14 amino acids. V was cut by 3 bases and J by 0 bases, with 6 bases left in between. The CDR3 nucleotides read TGTGCCAGCAGTTTTGAACTCTCTGGAAACACCATATATTTT. Protein product: CASSFELSGNTIYF.

The chain joins TRBV12-3 or TRBV12-4 to TRBJ1-1; D remains ambiguous. The CDR3 spans 14 residues. Trimming pared 0 bases from V and 4 bases from J, leaving 9 bases between. As DNA, the CDR3 is TGTGCCAGCAGTTTAGCCGGGGAGGGCACTGAAGCTTTCTTT. This codes for CASSLAGEGTEAFF.

The sample holds a few counts of this clonotype. The V call is TRBV28, the J call TRBJ1-1; D may be TRBD1 (5 bases). The V end was cut by 2 bases, the J end by 8 bases, with 9 bases between. Germline assignment: CDR1 MDHEN and CDR2 SYDVKM. The CDR3 loop spans 12 amino acids. In DNA, the CDR3 is TGTGCCAGCAGTTTAAGACAGAGAGAAGCTTTCTTT. This gives the protein CASSLRQREAFF.

The chain links TRBV4-3 to TRBJ1-5, with no clear D. This CDR3 is built from 15 residues. Germline V gene data show CDR1 as LGHNA and CDR2 as YSLEER. V was trimmed by 0 bases and J by 3 bases, leaving 9 bases between them. The CDR3 DNA follows: TGCGCCAGCAGCCAAGATTTGGCCACCAATCAGCCCCAGCATTTT. Its translation: CASSQDLATNQPQHF.

This clonotype was found once. The gene calls are TRBV18 and TRBJ1-6; D remains unclear. The CDR3 runs to 14 residues. V was cut by 3 bases and J by 7 bases, with 10 bases left in between. Germline CDR1 reads KGHSH; CDR2 reads LQKENI. The CDR3 spells CASSPSSPNSPLHF. In DNA form, the CDR3 reads TGTGCCAGCTCACCGAGCAGTCCCAATTCACCCCTCCACTTT.

This clonotype has a count of ten or more. This chain links TRBV7-2 with TRBJ1-1, with 7 bases lining up with TRBD1. The V and J ends lost 5 bases and 0 bases, in that order; junction bases with no gene match: 3. Germline V gives CDR1 SGHTA, CDR2 FQGNSA. The CDR3 contains 14 residues. Here the CDR3 reads CASSPQGMNTEAFF. Written as DNA, the CDR3 is TGTGCCAGCAGCCCACAGGGGATGAACACTGAAGCTTTCTTT.

This chain links TRBV15 with TRBJ2-1; no clear D. The germline CDR1 and CDR2 sequences are LNHNV and YYDKDF (reference sequence). The CDR3 extends over 15 amino acids. V was shortened by 0 bases and J by 5 bases, with 11 bases between the two germline ends. CDR3 bases: TGTGCCACCAGCAGAGATCCCACCGCGAACAATGAGCAGTTCTTC. Its protein is CATSRDPTANNEQFF.

This rearrangement joins TRBV7-3 to TRBJ2-6; D perhaps matches TRBD1 (5 bases). V lost 5 bases to trimming and J lost 1 base, with 15 bases between them. Germline assignment: CDR1 SGHTA and CDR2 FQGTGA. The CDR3 runs 17 residues. CDR3 DNA: TGTGCCAGCAGCCCCCCGTGGCAGGGATCTGGGGCCAACGTCCTGACTTTC. Protein product: CASSPPWQGSGANVLTF. The whole variable domain, filled in from reference TRBV7-3 and TRBJ2-6, reads GAGVSQTPSNKVTEKGKYVELRCDPISGHTALYWYRQSLGQGPEFLIYFQGTGAADDSGLPNDRFFAVRPEGSVSTLKIQRTERGDSAVYLCASSPPWQGSGANVLTFGAGSRLTVL.

In its sample, this clonotype was seen a few times. The chain has TRBV28 and TRBJ2-1; D is undetermined. The CDR3 loop spans 14 amino acids. V was cut by 8 bases and J by 4 bases, with 15 bases left in between. From germline, CDR1 is MDHEN and CDR2 SYDVKM. The CDR3 spells CASCPRRDYNEQFF. CDR3 DNA: TGTGCCAGCTGTCCCCGGAGAGATTACAATGAGCAGTTCTTC. Full variable domain (outside the CDR3, taken from reference TRBV28 and TRBJ2-1): DVKVTQSSRYLVKRTGEKVFLECVQDMDHENMFWYRQDPGLGLRLIYFSYDVKMKEKGDIPEGYSVSREKKERFSLILESASTNQTSMYLCASCPRRDYNEQFFGPGTRLTVL.

This clonotype was recorded at least ten times. This chain links TRBV20-1 with TRBJ2-7, with D possibly being TRBD1 or TRBD2 (5 bases each). V was pared by 1 base and J by 9 bases, with 19 bases between. Per germline, CDR1 DFQATT and CDR2 SNEGSKA (reference sequence). The length of the CDR3 is 14 residues. CDR3 protein: CSARADSLSSGQYF. Here the CDR3 DNA reads TGCAGTGCTAGAGCCGACAGCCTCTCCAGCGGGCAGTACTTC.

The rearrangement joins TRBV5-4 to TRBJ1-2; D remains ambiguous. CDR1 and CDR2 (germline): SGHNT, YYREEE (reference sequence). This CDR3 is built from 11 residues. Trimming removed 2 bases from V and 8 bases from J, with 7 bases in between. CDR3 coding DNA: TGTGCCAGCAGCTTTGAGGTCGGCTACACCTTC. It is translated as CASSFEVGYTF.

This clonotype was seen only a few times. This chain connects TRBV6-5 to TRBJ2-1; D gene uncertain. Germline CDR1 and CDR2: MNHEY and SVGAGI. This CDR3 is built from 13 residues. The ends were cut back, 4 bases at V and 6 bases at J, with 10 bases in the middle. The CDR3 sequence is CASSFIGRNEQFF. The CDR3 coding sequence is TGTGCCAGCAGTTTTATCGGGCGCAATGAGCAGTTCTTC.

The J gene is TRBJ2-3, the V gene TRBV7-9; D gene ambiguous. CDR1 and CDR2 from the germline V gene are SEHNR and FQNEAQ (reference sequence). V shed 5 bases and J shed 9 bases, with 15 bases lying between them. The CDR3 runs to 13 residues. CDR3 nucleotides: TGTGCCAGCAGCACCTACCAAGCTTACACGCAGTATTTT. It specifies CASSTYQAYTQYF.